These T cell receptor beta chains were read from a single sample in a study of response to subunit inactivated influenza vaccine. TCRdb recomputed calls from the RT-PCR reads with MiXCR, one row per CDR3 protein. Here the sample spans roughly 710,000 distinct CDR3 sequences, 12% to 15% being singletons. Here the sequenced sample was PBMCs from blood, taken roughly 15 days before vaccination. The receptors derive from a man aged 45-65 years who received an inactivated influenza vaccine. The CDR3 runs from the conserved cysteine through the conserved F or W. Part of the rows lack a size; the others show once, few, many or a class for expanded clones.

clone_size	j_call	v_call	cdr3_aa
NA	TRBJ2-2	TRBV7-3	CASSSTSGRDTGELFF
NA	TRBJ2-5	TRBV5-1	CASSTATAPRRETQYF
NA	TRBJ2-7	TRBV12-3/TRBV12-4	CASSSGVSLGYEQYF
few	TRBJ1-1	TRBV5-1	CASSLLDRVGGEAFF
NA	TRBJ2-1	TRBV20-1	CSADGGGDLGNEQFF
NA	TRBJ2-7	TRBV28	CASSFGGRYEQYF
NA	TRBJ2-7	TRBV5-6	CASSASGGSSYEQYF
few	TRBJ2-3	TRBV9	CASSKGELDTQYF
many	TRBJ2-1	TRBV29-1	CSVRLPRSGGNNEQFF
few	TRBJ2-7	TRBV29-1	CSVEGRVTYEQYF
NA	TRBJ1-2	TRBV7-9	CASSPGYGSYGYTF
NA	TRBJ2-1	TRBV29-1	CSAVYGSSYNEQFF
few	TRBJ2-1	TRBV2	CASSERLGGQGYNEQFF
NA	TRBJ1-5	TRBV24-1	CATSDFTGGVQHF
many	TRBJ1-4	TRBV7-9	CASSLFPGGTNEKLFF
many	TRBJ1-1	TRBV20-1	CSARDARGRTEAFF
NA	TRBJ2-2	TRBV5-1	CATSGTGGFQSGELFF
few	TRBJ2-1	TRBV5-5	CASSLVGTSGIYNEQFF
few	TRBJ1-1	TRBV12-3/TRBV12-4	CASSLARRVEAFF
few	TRBJ1-2	TRBV14	CASSQAGGGRGYTF
few	TRBJ2-1	TRBV10-3	CAISSSGGVYNEQFF
NA	TRBJ2-5	TRBV15	CATSRGAAGAQETQYF
few	TRBJ2-7	TRBV5-1	CASSLETGGKAEQYF
few	TRBJ2-3	TRBV15	CATNGGASDTQYF
few	TRBJ2-5	TRBV5-1	CASSPFQGKETQYF
NA	TRBJ2-3	TRBV7-2	CASQTGPRVGTDTQYF
NA	TRBJ2-3	TRBV7-2	CASSLMRDTQYF
few	TRBJ2-7	TRBV28	CASSLWQGSYEQYF
few	TRBJ2-7	TRBV7-3	CASSLKAGRTDSYEQYF
few	TRBJ2-1	TRBV6-2/TRBV6-3	CASSYQTAGRYGNEQFF
NA	TRBJ2-5	TRBV7-9	CASSLADILGETQYF
NA	TRBJ2-5	TRBV5-1	CASSQATGWQETQYF
NA	TRBJ1-4	TRBV29-1	CSAAQGSATNEKLFF
NA	TRBJ2-2	TRBV20-1	CSASAGGSGELFF
few	TRBJ1-1	TRBV2	CASHGTGVATEAFF
many	TRBJ1-4	TRBV5-1	CASSRSRDSTTNEKLFF
NA	TRBJ2-7	TRBV2	CASSEYGGLSYEQYF
few	TRBJ2-5	TRBV12-3/TRBV12-4	CASSLRPGRHQETQYF
few	TRBJ2-7	TRBV3-1	CASSQGPTGHSYEQYF
few	TRBJ2-3	TRBV28	CASASGTAPDTQYF
few	TRBJ2-1	TRBV20-1	CSAGTSIEQFF
few	TRBJ2-3	TRBV27	CASSFGSATDTQYF
few	TRBJ1-2	TRBV7-7	CASSPQGGYYGYTF
few	TRBJ2-7	TRBV9	CASSVAGDGEQYF
NA	TRBJ2-7	TRBV6-1	CASSSGPIHEQYF
NA	TRBJ2-1	TRBV2	CASSKGTSERYEQFF
NA	TRBJ2-3	TRBV7-2	CASSYLAYSTDTQYF
few	TRBJ2-2	TRBV11-2	CASSLGTGGYGELFF
NA	TRBJ2-7	TRBV7-5	CISVSEAWDDRGDIYEQYF
NA	TRBJ2-3	TRBV6-2/TRBV6-3	CASSYRGGSDTQYF
few	TRBJ2-7	TRBV6-1	CASGPAEALGQYF
NA	TRBJ2-1	TRBV7-9	CASSFLLAGHYNEQFF